This T cell receptor beta chain was observed in a study of cytomegalovirus exposure and HLA in healthy donors. PCR involved 60 Vbeta and 13 Jbeta primers. The table came from immunoSEQ multiplex PCR; TCRdb's copy has only in-frame clones and leaves some out. The sample holds fewer than 50,000 clones, around three fifths seen once. The CDR3 covers 16 residues. Germline loops: CDR1 MNHEY, CDR2 SVGAGI. V lost 0 bases to trimming and J lost 5 bases, with 16 bases between them. The V and J genes are TRBV6-5 and TRBJ1-2; possibly TRBD1 for D (6 bases). Sequencing was done on a sample of PBMCs. The source is a man between 45 and 60 years old in good health and CMV-seropositive. CDR3 nucleotide sequence: TGTGCCAGCAGTTACTCCACTACAGGGCCCCTATATGGCTACACCTTC. Its translation: CASSYSTTGPLYGYTF.